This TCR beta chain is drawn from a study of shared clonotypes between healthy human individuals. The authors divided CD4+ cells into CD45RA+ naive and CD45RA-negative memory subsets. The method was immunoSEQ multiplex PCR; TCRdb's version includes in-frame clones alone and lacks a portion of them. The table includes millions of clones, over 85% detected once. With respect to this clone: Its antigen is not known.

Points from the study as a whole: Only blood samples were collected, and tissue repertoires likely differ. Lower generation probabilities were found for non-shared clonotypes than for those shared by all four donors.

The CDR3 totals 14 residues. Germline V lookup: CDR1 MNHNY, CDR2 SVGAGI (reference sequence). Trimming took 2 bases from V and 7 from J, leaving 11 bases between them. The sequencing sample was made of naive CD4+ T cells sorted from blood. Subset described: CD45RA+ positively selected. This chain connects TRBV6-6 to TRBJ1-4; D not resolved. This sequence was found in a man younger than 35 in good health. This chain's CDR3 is CASSYTFLSEKLFF. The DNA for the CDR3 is TGTGCCAGCAGTTACACCTTCCTGAGTGAAAAACTGTTTTTT.